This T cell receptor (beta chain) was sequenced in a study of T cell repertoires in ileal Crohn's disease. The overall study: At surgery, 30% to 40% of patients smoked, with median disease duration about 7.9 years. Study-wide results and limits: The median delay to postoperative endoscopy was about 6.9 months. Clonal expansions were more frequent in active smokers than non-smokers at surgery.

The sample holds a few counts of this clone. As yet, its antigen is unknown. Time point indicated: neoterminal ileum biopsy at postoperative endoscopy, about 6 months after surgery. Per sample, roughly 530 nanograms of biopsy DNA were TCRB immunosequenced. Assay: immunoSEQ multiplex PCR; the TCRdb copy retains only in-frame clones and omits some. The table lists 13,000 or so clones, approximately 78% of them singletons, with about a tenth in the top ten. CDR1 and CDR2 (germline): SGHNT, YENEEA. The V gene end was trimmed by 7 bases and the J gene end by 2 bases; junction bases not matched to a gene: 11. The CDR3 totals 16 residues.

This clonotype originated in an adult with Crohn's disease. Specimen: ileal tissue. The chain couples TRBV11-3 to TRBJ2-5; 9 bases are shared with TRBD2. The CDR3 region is CASTSRVAGVQETQYF. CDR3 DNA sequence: TGTGCCAGCACCTCTAGGGTAGCGGGGGTTCAAGAGACCCAGTACTTC.